The 22 T cell receptor beta chains listed next were all sequenced from one sample in a study of blood T cell repertoires in COVID-19. Sequencing was performed with immunoSEQ multiplex PCR; in TCRdb, only in-frame clones are kept and a portion is missing. The sample has around 150,000 clones, 80% to 90% seen once; the top ten hold roughly 3.4%. The sample was peripheral blood. These receptors came from an older man with acute or convalescent COVID-19.

The chain links TRBV29-1 to TRBJ2-2; 7 nucleotides line up with TRBD2. The ends lost 3 bases at V and 7 bases at J; junction bases unmatched: 11. This CDR3 region has 15 residues. CDR1 and CDR2 from the germline V gene are SQVTM and ANQGSEA. The CDR3 loop reads CSVENEGGPFGELFF. CDR3 bases: TGCAGCGTTGAGAATGAGGGAGGGCCGTTCGGGGAGCTGTTTTTT.

This clone occurred a few times. The chain recombines TRBV4-2 with TRBJ2-4, with unresolved D. The CDR3 covers 15 residues. Germline V gene lookup returns CDR1 LGHNA and CDR2 YNFKEQ. V lost 2 bases to trimming and J lost 2 bases, with 10 bases between them. The CDR3 is CASSQSRFPKNIQYF. In DNA, the CDR3 is TGTGCCAGCAGCCAATCCAGGTTCCCCAAAAACATTCAGTACTTC.

The gene calls are TRBV5-1 and TRBJ1-1; D possibly corresponds to TRBD1 (6 bases). The CDR3 is 16 amino acids. The V and J ends lost 1 base and 4 bases respectively, with 17 bases between them. Germline V gene lookup returns CDR1 SGHRS and CDR2 YFSETQ. CDR3 region: CASSLPGSGVGTEAFF. CDR3 in DNA: TGCGCCAGCAGCTTGCCGGGGTCAGGGGTAGGCACTGAAGCTTTCTTT.

The chain combines TRBV15 with TRBJ2-7, with 8 bases lining up with TRBD2. V lost 0 bases to trimming and J lost 3 bases; unmatched junction nucleotides: 4. This CDR3 region has 15 residues. Per germline, CDR1 LNHNV and CDR2 YYDKDF (reference sequence). The CDR3 sequence is CATSRELAENYEQYF. CDR3 DNA sequence: TGTGCCACCAGCAGAGAACTAGCGGAGAACTACGAGCAGTACTTC.

The chain couples TRBV7-3 to TRBJ2-5; D is perhaps TRBD1 (6 bases). V lost 2 bases and J lost 3, with 10 bases in between. Germline CDR1 and CDR2: SGHTA and FQGTGA. The CDR3 extends over 14 amino acids. The CDR3 DNA sequence: TGTGCCAGCAGCTTAGACCCAGGGGAAGAGACCCAGTACTTC. As protein: CASSLDPGEETQYF.

The V gene is TRBV14, the J gene TRBJ1-1; TRBD1 is a possible D gene (5 bases). The CDR3 covers 16 residues. Germline CDR1 SGHDN, CDR2 FVKESK. V lost 4 bases to trimming and J lost 4 bases, with 19 bases between them. The CDR3 DNA is TGTGCCAGCAGCCTAACCCTCGCAGGGCTCGGCACTGAAGCTTTCTTT. This translates into CASSLTLAGLGTEAFF.

This clone was observed a few times. V gene TRBV7-9 combines with J gene TRBJ2-1, with 10 positions matching TRBD2. The V and J ends lost 7 bases and 7 bases, in that order; junction bases with no gene match: 4. Looked up from germline, CDR1 is SEHNR and CDR2 is FQNEAQ (reference sequence). This CDR3 comprises 13 residues. As DNA, the CDR3 is TGTGCCAGCATTAGCGGGAGGATAAATGAGCAGTTCTTC. The encoded protein is CASISGRINEQFF.

This chain uses TRBV6-1 with TRBJ2-3; maybe TRBD2 (6 bases). The CDR3 contains 15 residues. The ends were cut back, 3 bases at V and 6 bases at J, with 16 bases in the middle. The germline gives CDR1 MNHNS, CDR2 SASEGT. CDR3 loop: CASSDTDGGRDTQYF. For the CDR3, the DNA is TGTGCCAGCAGTGATACGGACGGGGGTCGGGATACGCAGTATTTT.

The chain uses TRBV27 and TRBJ2-5, with TRBD1 matching 8 bases. This CDR3 is built from 14 residues. Germline CDR1 MNHEY, CDR2 SMNVEV (reference sequence). The V segment lost 3 bases and the J segment 2 bases; nucleotides outside the gene matches: 2. For the CDR3, the DNA is TGTGCCAGCAGTTTCGGGACAGGACAAGAGACCCAGTACTTC. Translating gives CASSFGTGQETQYF.

This rearrangement joins TRBV10-3 to TRBJ2-7, with D tentatively TRBD2 (5 bases). V gave up 0 bases and J gave up 4 bases, with 7 bases separating them. CDR3 length: 13 residues. The V gene's germline CDR1 is ENHRY and CDR2 SYGVKD. CDR3 nucleotide sequence: TGTGCCATCAGTGAGTCCACGGGGTACGAGCAGTACTTC. This gives the protein CAISESTGYEQYF.

In this sample, this clone turned up a few times. The gene calls are TRBV19 and TRBJ1-5; weak D call: TRBD1 (6 bases). V was cut by 0 bases and J by 7 bases, with 13 bases left in between. CDR3 length equals 15 residues. CDR1 is LNHDA, CDR2 SQIVND, per germline (reference sequence). The CDR3, as DNA: TGTGCCAGTAGTATAGATCGCGGGGGCGGCCAGCCCCAGCATTTT. Translation gives CASSIDRGGGQPQHF. The full variable domain, rest sourced from reference TRBV19 and TRBJ1-5, is DGGITQSPKYLFRKEGQNVTLSCEQNLNHDAMYWYRQDPGQGLRLIYYSQIVNDFQKGDIAEGYSVSREKKESFPLTVTSAQKNPTAFYLCASSIDRGGGQPQHFGDGTRLSIL.

In its sample, this clone was seen once. V is TRBV5-1 and J is TRBJ2-4, with TRBD1 identical over 7 bases. CDR3 size: 17 residues. CDR1 and CDR2 from the germline V gene are SGHRS and YFSETQ. Trimming removed 1 base from V and 4 bases from J; junction bases left unmatched: 11. CDR3 nucleotide sequence: TGCGCCAGCAGCTTGTGGAATGAAGGACAGGCGAAAAACATTCAGTACTTC. Its translation: CASSLWNEGQAKNIQYF.

The rearrangement joins TRBV6-5 to TRBJ2-2; tentatively, D is TRBD2 (5 bases). Trimming removed 7 bases at V and 7 bases at J, with 10 bases between. This CDR3 has 12 amino acids. Germline-derived CDR1 and CDR2 are MNHEY and SVGAGI. The CDR3 DNA sequence: TGTGCCAGCAAGCGAAGCGGCGGGGAGCTGTTTTTT. This sequence encodes CASKRSGGELFF.

The rearrangement links TRBV7-8 to TRBJ2-4; TRBD1 agrees at 9 bases. The CDR3 sequence is 21 residues long. Trimming at V came to 5 bases and at J to 3 bases, leaving 23 bases not matched to a gene. The germline V gene encodes CDR1 SGHVS and CDR2 FQNEAQ. The CDR3 bases are TGTGCCAGCAGCCATCTCCGGGACAGGGAACCATTCCTTCCAATCAAAAACATTCAGTACTTC. Its protein product is CASSHLRDREPFLPIKNIQYF.

V gene TRBV6-5 combines with J gene TRBJ1-5; no clear D gene. The CDR3 contains 14 residues. Between the trimmed V and J ends, which lost 5 bases and 0 bases, there was a span of 8 bases. The V gene's germline CDR1 is MNHEY and CDR2 SVGAGI. Written as DNA, the CDR3 is TGTGCCAGCAGTACTCAATATAGCAATCAGCCCCAGCATTTT. It translates to CASSTQYSNQPQHF.

The rearrangement links TRBV19 to TRBJ2-7, with 9 bases that match TRBD2. The ends lost 7 bases at V and 4 bases at J; junction bases unmatched: 5. Germline V gives CDR1 LNHDA, CDR2 SQIVND (reference sequence). This CDR3 contains 13 residues. CDR3 residues: CASTPSGTYEQYF. CDR3 in DNA: TGTGCCAGTACCCCTAGCGGGACGTACGAGCAGTACTTC.

The V gene is TRBV2, the J gene TRBJ2-7, with 9 bases that match TRBD1. The CDR3 consists of 13 residues. Germline V gene data show CDR1 as SNHLY and CDR2 as FYNNEI. The trim removed 6 bases at V and 3 bases at J, leaving 3 bases unmatched. CDR3 DNA sequence: TGTGCCAGCAGGGGGACAGGGAACTACGAGCAGTACTTC. This encodes CASRGTGNYEQYF.

The V gene is TRBV19, the J gene TRBJ2-1, with TRBD2 matching 9 bases. Germline V gene data show CDR1 as LNHDA and CDR2 as SQIVND (reference sequence). The CDR3 is 17 amino acids. The J segment lost 0 bases and the V segment lost 9 bases, leaving 12 bases of the junction unmatched. CDR3 nucleotides: TGTGCCAGCACCCTTCGGGTAGCGGGAGTCTCCTACAATGAGCAGTTCTTC. This encodes CASTLRVAGVSYNEQFF.

This rearrangement joins TRBV14 to TRBJ2-1, with 7 bases that match TRBD1. The ends lost 6 bases at V and 1 base at J; junction bases unmatched: 3. The CDR3 is 14 residues long. Germline CDR1 is SGHDN and CDR2 is FVKESK. CDR3 region: CASSHRGSYNEQFF. The CDR3, as DNA: TGTGCCAGCAGTCACAGGGGTTCCTACAATGAGCAGTTCTTC.

The V and J genes are TRBV11-3 and TRBJ2-2; 10 nucleotides match TRBD1. The CDR3 consists of 16 residues. Germline V gene lookup returns CDR1 SGHNT and CDR2 YENEEA. V lost 4 bases, J lost 4 bases, and 6 bases stayed unmatched. The CDR3 loop reads CASSYRQGAITGELFF. The CDR3 DNA reads as TGTGCCAGCAGCTATAGACAGGGGGCTATCACCGGGGAGCTGTTTTTT.

The chain is built from TRBV2 and TRBJ2-1, with 8 nucleotides matching TRBD1. V dropped 6 bases and J dropped 7; count of bases not matched to a gene: 8. The CDR3 is 14 amino acids. Germline V CDR1 and CDR2: SNHLY, FYNNEI. DNA for the CDR3: TGTGCCAGCAGATCGGACAGGGTCGGAAATGAGCAGTTCTTC. Amino acid sequence: CASRSDRVGNEQFF.

The V gene is TRBV19, the J gene TRBJ1-5, with D hard to call. V lost 5 bases, J lost 0 bases, and 8 bases lay in between. Germline values: CDR1 LNHDA, CDR2 SQIVND (reference sequence). This CDR3 is built from 14 residues. The CDR3 DNA sequence: TGTGCCAGTAGTCACAGATATAGCAATCAGCCCCAGCATTTT. Residues: CASSHRYSNQPQHF.